This T cell receptor beta chain stems from a study of OX40 agonist ivuxolimab in advanced cancers. Sequenced by immunoSEQ multiplex PCR; TCRdb stores in-frame clones only, minus some. The data contain roughly 80,000 clones, less than 95% of them singletons. General observations from the study: Determination of antigen specificity was not performed for the expanded peripheral T cells. Expanded clones tended on average to be more numerous among CD8+ T cells than CD4+. CD4+ and CD8+ blood T cells expanded clonally by week 6 at 0.1 to 3.0 mg/kg.

J was trimmed by 0 bases and V by 5 bases; bases with no gene match: 5. The germline gives CDR1 SGHTA, CDR2 FQGNSA. The CDR3 spans 17 residues. Peripheral blood came from all dose cohorts at three timepoints. A remark on this clone: Its matching antigen is unknown.

The sequence came from an adult with an advanced solid tumor such as melanoma, head and neck, liver or kidney cancer. This sequence joins TRBV7-2 and TRBJ2-6; 9 nucleotides agree with TRBD1. This specimen was CD4+ or CD8+ T cells sorted from blood, taken in a trial of the OX40 agonist ivuxolimab. The CDR3 loop is CASSRTGAGSGANVLTF. DNA of the CDR3: TGTGCCAGCAGCCGGACAGGGGCGGGCTCTGGGGCCAACGTCCTGACTTTC.